These T cell receptor beta chains were read from a single sample in a study of siplizumab effects on memory and regulatory T cells. This table comes from immunoSEQ multiplex PCR, and its TCRdb copy is limited to in-frame clones, with some not included. This table has roughly 50,000 clones, about 88% appearing once. Specimen: naive CD8+ T cells sorted from blood. The source is a human donor in good health. Both conserved end residues are part of each CDR3. The D gene is left open where the match is weak. For some rows the clone size is stated as once, few or many, or as a class when expanded; others skip it.

j_call | v_call | d_call | clone_size | cdr3_nt | cdr3_aa
TRBJ2-7 | TRBV4-2 | - | - | TGTGCCAGCAGCCCGACCTACTACAATACCTACGAGCAGTACTTC | CASSPTYYNTYEQYF
TRBJ1-2 | TRBV6-5 | - | - | TGTGCCAGCAGGGGACCGACAGAAAAGGACTATGGCTACACCTTC | CASRGPTEKDYGYTF
TRBJ2-7 | TRBV19 | TRBD2 | few | TGTGCCAGTAGCTGGACTAGCGGGAGCCCCTACGAGCAGTACTTC | CASSWTSGSPYEQYF
TRBJ2-7 | TRBV7-9 | - | few | TGTGCCAGCAGCTTCCCAGAAACCTACGAGCAGTACTTC | CASSFPETYEQYF
TRBJ2-7 | TRBV4-2 | - | - | TGTGCCAGCAGCCAAGGAAAGGGCGACGAGCAGTACTTC | CASSQGKGDEQYF
TRBJ2-3 | TRBV5-1 | TRBD2 | - | TGCGCCAGCAGCTTGGCCATTCTAGCGGACTATACGCAGTATTTT | CASSLAILADYTQYF
TRBJ2-5 | TRBV7-9 | - | - | TGTGCCAGCAGCTTTGCTTCAGAAGAGACCCAGTACTTC | CASSFASEETQYF
TRBJ1-4 | TRBV6-5 | - | - | TGTGCCAGCAGGTATACAGGGAGCTCTAATGAAAAACTGTTTTTT | CASRYTGSSNEKLFF
TRBJ2-7 | TRBV5-4 | TRBD1 | - | TGTGCCAGCAGCCTCGGGTGGGCAGGGGGCTCCGAGCAGTACTTC | CASSLGWAGGSEQYF
TRBJ1-5 | TRBV27 | - | - | TGTGCCAGCAGTTTATCGGGGACCCATCAGCCCCAGCATTTT | CASSLSGTHQPQHF
TRBJ1-4 | TRBV4-1 | TRBD1 | - | TGCGCCAGCAGCCAGGGGAAACCAACAGGGGCAACTAATGAAAAACTGTTTTTT | CASSQGKPTGATNEKLFF
TRBJ2-3 | TRBV5-8 | - | - | TGTGCCAGCAGCTTAGAGGGTGACACAGATACGCAGTATTTT | CASSLEGDTDTQYF
TRBJ1-6 | TRBV6-5 | - | - | TGTGCCAGCAGTTACTCCCAGGGTATTTCACCCCTCCACTTT | CASSYSQGISPLHF
TRBJ1-1 | TRBV5-4 | - | - | TGTGCCAGCAGCTCAGGGTATACGGTTCCAGGCACTGAAGCTTTCTTT | CASSSGYTVPGTEAFF
TRBJ2-7 | TRBV15 | - | - | TGTGCCACCAGCATAGTAGGGGCCGAGCAGTACTTC | CATSIVGAEQYF
TRBJ1-1 | TRBV4-1 | - | few | TGCGCCAGCAGCCAAGATAAGGACACTGAAGCTTTCTTT | CASSQDKDTEAFF
TRBJ1-1 | TRBV4-1 | TRBD1 | - | TGCGCCAGCAGCCCCGGGACAGCAAGTTACTTCACTGAAGCTTTCTTT | CASSPGTASYFTEAFF
TRBJ2-1 | TRBV7-9 | - | - | TGTGCCAGCAGCTACATGTCCTCAAACAATGAGCAGTTCTTC | CASSYMSSNNEQFF
TRBJ2-1 | TRBV27 | TRBD2 | - | TGTGCCAGCACATCGTTAGCGGGAGCTTACAATGAGCAGTTCTTC | CASTSLAGAYNEQFF
TRBJ2-4 | TRBV2 | - | - | TGTGCCAGAAGGGACTCTCTAGCCAAAAACATTCAGTACTTC | CARRDSLAKNIQYF
TRBJ2-1 | TRBV30 | - | - | TGTGCCTGGAGATTTGGCAATGAGCAGTTCTTC | CAWRFGNEQFF
TRBJ2-3 | TRBV27 | TRBD2 | once | TGTGCCAGCAGTTTATTGGTGGGGGGGGTCACAGATACGCAGTATTTT | CASSLLVGGVTDTQYF
TRBJ1-2 | TRBV11-2 | - | - | TGTGCCAGCAGCTTAGGTACAGCGTATGGCTACACCTTC | CASSLGTAYGYTF
TRBJ2-1 | TRBV5-4 | TRBD2 | - | TGTGCCAGCAGCGCCAATGCGGGAGCTCTCAATGAGCAGTTCTTC | CASSANAGALNEQFF
TRBJ2-7 | TRBV6-1 | - | - | TGTGCCAGCAGTGTTGTGCCTGTCTCCTACGAGCAGTACTTC | CASSVVPVSYEQYF
TRBJ2-1 | TRBV13 | - | - | TGTGCCAGCAGCCCGATGAGGGGGAGCTCCTACAATGAGCAGTTCTTC | CASSPMRGSSYNEQFF
TRBJ2-7 | TRBV5-1 | TRBD2 | - | TGCGCCAGCAGCTACCTACCGGGAGGGACCTACGAGCAGTACTTC | CASSYLPGGTYEQYF
TRBJ1-1 | TRBV5-1 | - | - | TGCGCCAGCAGCCCTGAGGGTAGGGTTGAAGCTTTCTTT | CASSPEGRVEAFF
TRBJ2-7 | TRBV5-1 | - | - | TGCGCCAGCAGCGGGGGGGACAGGCTTTTATCCTACGAGCAGTACTTC | CASSGGDRLLSYEQYF
TRBJ2-3 | TRBV5-4 | - | once | TGTGCCAGCAGCTTGGGGTCCTCCCCGGATACGCAGTATTTT | CASSLGSSPDTQYF
TRBJ2-1 | TRBV4-1 | - | few | TGCGCCAGCAGCCAAGATGGGGCCGCTGAGCAGTTCTTC | CASSQDGAAEQFF
TRBJ1-1 | TRBV11-2 | - | - | TGTGCCAGCAGCCGTAGGTCTAGGGCGGACACTGAAGCTTTCTTT | CASSRRSRADTEAFF
TRBJ1-1 | TRBV6-1 | - | - | TGTGCCAGCAGTGCCCCGGACAGTCAGGGCACTGAAGCTTTCTTT | CASSAPDSQGTEAFF
TRBJ2-5 | TRBV27 | - | - | TGTGCCAGCAGTTTAACCTCTAGCTCCGGACAAGAGACCCAGTACTTC | CASSLTSSSGQETQYF
TRBJ1-4 | TRBV19 | - | - | TGTGCCAGTAGTATTAACGGGGGGCCTGATGAAAAACTGTTTTTT | CASSINGGPDEKLFF
TRBJ1-2 | TRBV5-1 | - | - | TGCGCCAGCAACAACCGGGACGGAGCTTTTGGCTACACCTTC | CASNNRDGAFGYTF
TRBJ1-3 | TRBV5-1 | TRBD1 | - | TGCGCCAGCAGTTTCGACAGGGGACCTGGAAACACCATATATTTT | CASSFDRGPGNTIYF
TRBJ2-5 | TRBV4-2 | TRBD1 | once | TGTGCCAGCAGCCAACCCTCGGGACAGGGGGAGACCCAGTACTTC | CASSQPSGQGETQYF
TRBJ2-1 | TRBV19 | TRBD2 | - | TGTGCCAGTAGGGTAGCGGGAAGTGATCATGAGCAGTTCTTC | CASRVAGSDHEQFF
TRBJ2-1 | TRBV10-1 | - | - | TGCGCCAGCAGTGAGTCTTCGGGATCCAACTACAATGAGCAGTTCTTC | CASSESSGSNYNEQFF
TRBJ1-5 | TRBV19 | - | - | TGTGCCAGTAAGTGGGGGAAGGGCAATCAGCCCCAGCATTTT | CASKWGKGNQPQHF
TRBJ2-1 | TRBV19 | - | - | TGTGCCAGTAGTATAGCGGCAAGCTCCTACAATGAGCAGTTCTTC | CASSIAASSYNEQFF
TRBJ2-1 | TRBV19 | - | - | TGTGCCAGTAGTCTCGGTCAGGGCAATGAGCAGTTCTTC | CASSLGQGNEQFF
TRBJ1-1 | TRBV25-1 | - | - | TGTGCCAGCAACGCCCCGGGAACATTGAACACTGAAGCTTTCTTT | CASNAPGTLNTEAFF
TRBJ2-3 | TRBV7-9 | - | - | TGTGCCAGCAGCTCTCCGTTAGAAACCGATACGCAGTATTTT | CASSSPLETDTQYF
TRBJ1-3 | TRBV2 | - | - | TGTGCCAGCAGTGAATCCCCTGGAAACACCATATATTTT | CASSESPGNTIYF
TRBJ1-4 | TRBV7-9 | TRBD1 | - | TGTGCCAGCAGCTTATCCGGGACAGGCGAAAAACTGTTTTTT | CASSLSGTGEKLFF
TRBJ1-3 | TRBV5-4 | - | - | TGTGCCAGCGGTACCGGGACAACGGGAAACACCATATATTTT | CASGTGTTGNTIYF
TRBJ2-1 | TRBV4-1 | - | - | TGCGCCAGCAGCCAACCCTTTACTAACAATGAGCAGTTCTTC | CASSQPFTNNEQFF
TRBJ2-3 | TRBV6-5 | - | once | TGTGCCAGCAGTTACAATCCAGGGGCAGATACGCAGTATTTT | CASSYNPGADTQYF
TRBJ1-1 | TRBV19 | TRBD1 | - | TGTGCCAGTAATACAGGGGGCCCTCCTCCAGCTTTCTTT | CASNTGGPPPAFF
TRBJ2-3 | TRBV2 | TRBD2 | - | TGTGCCAGCAGCGAGACTAGCGGGAGGACAGATACGCAGTATTTT | CASSETSGRTDTQYF
TRBJ2-1 | TRBV6-5 | - | - | TGTGCCAGCAGTTACGCGAGTCAGGCAAATGAGCAGTTCTTC | CASSYASQANEQFF